Below, 26 T cell receptor beta chains from the same sample are listed, as sequenced in a study of cytotoxic CD8 clonotypes in ibrutinib-treated CLL. Some clones are missing from TCRdb's copy, which holds only in-frame ones; the method was immunoSEQ multiplex PCR. The top ten hold approximately 5% of the sample, which has around 6,600 clones, approximately 72% seen once. This specimen was PBMCs, taken before ibrutinib treatment. These receptors came from a human donor with chronic lymphocytic leukemia.

In its sample, this clone is large (0.1 to 1%). This chain's CDR3 is CASSYDRGLSYEQYF. In DNA form, the CDR3 reads TGTGCCAGCAGTTACGACAGGGGACTATCCTACGAGCAGTACTTC. The gene calls are TRBV6-6 and TRBJ2-7, with D possibly being TRBD1 (8 bases). CDR3 length equals 15 residues. V dropped 2 bases and J dropped 1 base, with 12 bases sitting between them. Germline values: CDR1 MNHNY, CDR2 SVGAGI (reference sequence).

The chain couples TRBV30 to TRBJ2-5; D could derive from TRBD1 or TRBD2 (6 bases each). V was trimmed by 2 bases and J by 5 bases, leaving 18 bases between them. Germline-derived CDR1 and CDR2 are GTSNPN and SVGIG (reference sequence). The CDR3 runs 15 residues. This chain's CDR3 is CAWSPGAPARETQYF. The DNA of the CDR3 is TGTGCCTGGAGTCCGGGGGCCCCCGCGAGGGAGACCCAGTACTTC.

The J gene is TRBJ2-1, the V gene TRBV7-2; no clear D. The CDR3 loop spans 14 amino acids. Trimming removed 5 bases at V and 3 bases at J, with 11 bases between. Germline-derived CDR1 and CDR2 are SGHTA and FQGNSA. The DNA for the CDR3 is TGTGCCAGCAGCCGGGCAGGCGGCTACAATGAGCAGTTCTTC. Its protein is CASSRAGGYNEQFF.

The chain combines TRBV9 with TRBJ2-3; D may be TRBD1 or TRBD2 (6 bases each). Germline assignment: CDR1 SGDLS and CDR2 YYNGEE. This CDR3 is 14 amino acids long. With 2 bases removed from V and 3 bases from J, the gap between germline ends came to 10 bases. The CDR3 region has the DNA TGTGCCAGCAGCGTTGGGGGGCGGACAGATACGCAGTATTTT. This codes for CASSVGGRTDTQYF.

The gene calls are TRBV18 and TRBJ2-3; maybe TRBD1 (6 bases). This CDR3 contains 14 residues. Germline V CDR1 and CDR2: KGHSH, LQKENI. Trimming cost V 8 bases and J 1 base, with 13 bases left between them. This chain's CDR3 is CASAMRQGTDTQYF. The CDR3 DNA reads as TGTGCCAGCGCAATGAGACAGGGCACAGATACGCAGTATTTT.

V usage is TRBV2 and J usage is TRBJ2-7, with 10 bases lining up with TRBD2. This CDR3 comprises 15 residues. The V gene's germline CDR1 is SNHLY and CDR2 FYNNEI. V shed 5 bases and J 2 bases; nucleotides not matched to a gene: 6. The DNA of the CDR3 is TGTGCCAGCAGTTTCCTAGCGGGAGCGACCTACGAGCAGTACTTC. It translates to CASSFLAGATYEQYF.

This clone was observed a few times. The CDR3 region is CSVTGTGEEKLFF. CDR3 in DNA: TGCAGCGTGACCGGGACAGGGGAGGAAAAACTGTTTTTT. This chain connects TRBV29-1 to TRBJ1-4; 10 nucleotides line up with TRBD1. The CDR3 extends over 13 amino acids. J lost 8 bases, V lost 6 bases, and 6 bases had no gene match. The V gene's germline CDR1 is SQVTM and CDR2 ANQGSEA.

The chain links TRBV19 to TRBJ2-2; 7 nucleotides match TRBD2. This CDR3 comprises 16 residues. Trimming removed 6 bases from V and 0 bases from J; junction bases left unmatched: 7. The germline V gene encodes CDR1 LNHDA and CDR2 SQIVND (reference sequence). The CDR3, as DNA: TGTGCCAGTAGCAAAAGGGGACTACCGAACACCGGGGAGCTGTTTTTT. Its translation: CASSKRGLPNTGELFF. Together with reference TRBV19 and TRBJ2-2, the CDR3 gives the full variable domain: DGGITQSPKYLFRKEGQNVTLSCEQNLNHDAMYWYRQDPGQGLRLIYYSQIVNDFQKGDIAEGYSVSREKKESFPLTVTSAQKNPTAFYLCASSKRGLPNTGELFFGEGSRLTVL.

This chain links TRBV7-8 with TRBJ2-1; 10 nucleotides match TRBD2. The V segment lost 5 bases and the J segment 4 bases; nucleotides outside the gene matches: 8. This CDR3 comprises 16 residues. The germline gives CDR1 SGHVS, CDR2 FQNEAQ. CDR3 in DNA: TGTGCCAGCAGCCCCGGACTAGCGGTAGGGTACAATGAGCAGTTCTTC. This gives the protein CASSPGLAVGYNEQFF.

This clone was recorded a few times. The rearrangement joins TRBV30 to TRBJ1-2, with D possibly TRBD1 on 5 matching bases. Trimming stripped 0 bases from V and 5 bases from J, with 10 bases between. The CDR3 totals 13 residues. Germline V lookup: CDR1 GTSNPN, CDR2 SVGIG (reference sequence). The CDR3 reads CAWSVGVAYGYTF. In nucleotides, the CDR3 is TGTGCCTGGAGTGTAGGGGTTGCTTATGGCTACACCTTC. Full variable domain (outside the CDR3, taken from reference TRBV30 and TRBJ1-2): SQTIHQWPATLVQPVGSPLSLECTVEGTSNPNLYWYRQAAGRGLQLLFYSVGIGQISSEVPQNLSASRPQDRQFILSSKKLLLSDSGFYLCAWSVGVAYGYTFGSGTRLTVV.

This clone was seen only a few times. The chain joins TRBV6-6 to TRBJ2-7; D is ambiguous. Deletions cut 6 bases from V and 0 bases from J, with 12 bases between. CDR1 MNHNY and CDR2 SVGAGI come from the germline V gene (reference sequence). The CDR3 spans 14 residues. The CDR3 DNA sequence: TGTGCCAGCAGCATGACAAGTGTCTCCTACGAGCAGTACTTC. Translating it yields CASSMTSVSYEQYF.

The rearrangement uses TRBV29-1 and TRBJ2-7; D may match TRBD1 or TRBD2 (7 bases each). The CDR3 has 13 amino acids. V gave up 1 base and J gave up 4 bases, with 11 bases separating them. Germline V lookup: CDR1 SQVTM, CDR2 ANQGSEA. CDR3 coding DNA: TGCAGCGTTGAAGGTCAGGGGGGGTACGAGCAGTACTTC. Its protein product is CSVEGQGGYEQYF.

This clone is deemed medium-sized. The chain joins TRBV21-1 to TRBJ2-5; the table's D call, TRBD1, has no DNA check behind it. TRBV21-1 is marked as a pseudogene. The CDR3 contains 13 residues. The CDR3 DNA follows: TGTGCCAGCAGGGGACAGGGAAAAGAGACCCAGTACTTC. Residues: CASRGQGKETQYF.

J is TRBJ2-1 and V is TRBV9, with TRBD2 matching 8 bases. V was pared by 2 bases and J by 4 bases, with 5 bases of the junction left unmatched. CDR3 length: 15 amino acids. The V gene's germline CDR1 is SGDLS and CDR2 YYNGEE. Written as DNA, the CDR3 is TGTGCCAGCAGCGTCGGCGCGGGGGGTTACAATGAGCAGTTCTTC. Translation: CASSVGAGGYNEQFF.

The sample holds a few counts of this clone. The rearrangement joins TRBV2 to TRBJ1-5; D is perhaps TRBD1 (6 bases). Germline CDR1 and CDR2: SNHLY and FYNNEI. This CDR3 region has 15 residues. Trimming left V 4 bases short and J 6 bases short, with 16 bases between. CDR3 protein: CASSGRSGVVQPQHF. For the CDR3, the DNA is TGTGCCAGCAGTGGGAGATCAGGGGTGGTTCAGCCCCAGCATTTT.

This clone was detected only a few times. CDR3: CASSWDGRRNSPLHF. CDR3 sequence (DNA): TGTGCCAGCAGCTGGGACGGTCGGAGGAATTCACCCCTCCACTTT. V is TRBV5-6 and J is TRBJ1-6; TRBD1 might be the D (5 bases). The CDR3 covers 15 residues. In germline, CDR1 is SGHDT, CDR2 YYEEEE. V shed 3 bases and J shed 7 bases, with 14 bases lying between them.

The rearrangement uses TRBV9 and TRBJ2-3; D gene ambiguous. The CDR3 is 15 residues long. The germline gives CDR1 SGDLS, CDR2 YYNGEE. Between the trimmed V and J ends, which lost 0 bases and 4 bases, there was a span of 12 bases. The CDR3 spells CASSVGNSGADTQYF. CDR3 in DNA: TGTGCCAGCAGCGTAGGAAACAGTGGCGCAGATACGCAGTATTTT.

This chain links TRBV15 with TRBJ2-1; D uncertain. This CDR3 is 14 amino acids long. Trimming shortened V by 5 bases and J by 0 bases, and 8 bases separated the two germline ends. Looked up from germline, CDR1 is LNHNV and CDR2 is YYDKDF (reference sequence). The CDR3 is CATSAPSSYNEQFF. In DNA form, the CDR3 reads TGTGCCACCAGCGCCCCGAGCTCCTACAATGAGCAGTTCTTC. The entire variable domain, with the rest obtained from reference TRBV15 and TRBJ2-1, is as follows: DAMVIQNPRYQVTQFGKPVTLSCSQTLNHNVMYWYQQKSSQAPKLLFHYYDKDFNNEADTPDNFQSRRPNTSFCFLDIRSPGLGDTAMYLCATSAPSSYNEQFFGPGTRLTVL.

This clone was recorded a few times. J is TRBJ2-3 and V is TRBV19; D uncertain. The germline V gene has CDR1 LNHDA and CDR2 SQIVND (reference sequence). The CDR3 is 14 residues long. The V and J ends lost 3 bases and 2 bases respectively, with 9 bases between them. CDR3 sequence: CASSIGSDTDTQYF. In DNA form, the CDR3 reads TGTGCCAGTAGTATTGGCAGTGACACAGATACGCAGTATTTT.

The chain joins TRBV5-1 to TRBJ2-3; tentatively, D is TRBD1 (6 bases). V was clipped by 4 bases and J by 3 bases, with 12 bases between them. There are 14 residues in the CDR3. CDR1 is SGHRS, CDR2 YFSETQ, per germline. The CDR3 DNA reads as TGCGCCAGCAGCCAACCACAGGGTACAGATACGCAGTATTTT. Translated: CASSQPQGTDTQYF.

V is TRBV5-6 and J is TRBJ1-3; D is unclear. The CDR3 totals 14 residues. The V and J ends lost 1 base and 0 bases respectively, with 5 bases between them. CDR1 is SGHDT, CDR2 YYEEEE, per germline. This chain's CDR3 is CASSLSVSGNTIYF. The DNA of the CDR3 is TGTGCCAGCAGCTTGAGTGTCTCTGGAAACACCATATATTTT.

This chain uses TRBV29-1 with TRBJ1-5; tentatively, D is TRBD1 (5 bases). Germline lookup yields CDR1 SQVTM and CDR2 ANQGSEA. V lost 6 bases to trimming and J lost 0 bases, with 12 bases between them. The CDR3 extends over 14 amino acids. CDR3 nucleotide sequence: TGCAGCGTGAGATCCGGGGGTAGCAATCAGCCCCAGCATTTT. Its protein product is CSVRSGGSNQPQHF.

The gene calls are TRBV5-1 and TRBJ2-1; no definite D call. Trimming stripped 2 bases from V and 0 bases from J, with 6 bases between. The length of the CDR3 is 14 residues. Germline V CDR1 and CDR2: SGHRS, YFSETQ. The CDR3 region is CASSLQSSYNEQFF. CDR3 nucleotides: TGCGCCAGCAGCTTACAAAGCTCCTACAATGAGCAGTTCTTC.

V gene TRBV9 combines with J gene TRBJ1-1; no firm D call. The CDR3 extends over 15 amino acids. The germline V gene has CDR1 SGDLS and CDR2 YYNGEE. V lost 0 bases and J 4 bases, leaving 13 bases between the germline ends. CDR3 protein: CASSVGDTFSTEAFF. The CDR3, as DNA: TGTGCCAGCAGCGTAGGTGACACCTTCAGCACTGAAGCTTTCTTT.

This clone was seen more than once but under ten times. The chain uses TRBV7-9 and TRBJ2-2; the D is unclear. CDR1 SEHNR and CDR2 FQNEAQ come from the germline V gene (reference sequence). V was trimmed by 3 bases and J by 8 bases, leaving 7 bases between them. This CDR3 is 12 amino acids long. The CDR3 nucleotides read TGTGCCAGCAGCTTCACAGTGGGGGAGCTGTTTTTT. Its protein is CASSFTVGELFF.

This chain uses TRBV9 with TRBJ2-3; D perhaps matches TRBD1 (6 bases). V lost 2 bases, J lost 4 bases, and 17 bases lay in between. The germline CDR1 and CDR2 sequences are SGDLS and YYNGEE. This CDR3 region has 16 residues. The CDR3 DNA follows: TGTGCCAGCAGCGTGGGACACCGGAGTCCAGCAGATACGCAGTATTTT. Translating it yields CASSVGHRSPADTQYF.